What follows are 14 T cell receptor beta chains derived from one specimen sequenced in a study of blood T cell repertoires in COVID-19 (dated by TCRdb to about 2020). Library generation was performed with the immunoSEQ multiplex PCR assay. In its TCRdb copy, this immuneACCESS table keeps in-frame sequences only and misses some clones. Where compared with another copy, unresolved V genes explain less than half of these, and the others have no known cause. The table for this sample lists roughly 230,000 clones; around 87% of them were counted only once. The ten top clones hold about 7% of the sample. Specimen: PBMCs or T cells enriched from blood (not recorded which). These receptors all stem from a young man in a cohort exposed to, infected with or recovered from COVID-19 (not recorded which).

V is TRBV27 and J is TRBJ2-7; maybe TRBD1 (6 bases). V dropped 5 bases and J dropped 2 bases, with 19 bases sitting between them. This CDR3 contains 16 residues. Per germline, CDR1 MNHEY and CDR2 SMNVEV (reference sequence). As DNA, the CDR3 is TGTGCCAGCAGTCCGCGAGGGAGCGGACAGCCCTACGAGCAGTACTTC. It yields the protein CASSPRGSGQPYEQYF.

This clone was recorded once. The rearrangement uses TRBV19 and TRBJ2-7, with D possibly matching TRBD1 (6 bases). Germline assignment: CDR1 LNHDA and CDR2 SQIVND (reference sequence). Trimming stripped 7 bases from V and 2 bases from J, with 15 bases between. This CDR3 has 14 amino acids. This chain's CDR3 is CASIWTAEPYEQYF. CDR3 bases: TGTGCCAGTATTTGGACAGCGGAGCCCTACGAGCAGTACTTC.

The chain recombines TRBV18 with TRBJ2-7, with D maybe TRBD1 (6 bases). V lost 0 bases and J 7 bases, leaving 10 bases between the germline ends. Germline V gene data show CDR1 as KGHSH and CDR2 as LQKENI. The CDR3 is 13 amino acids. The CDR3 DNA reads TGTGCCAGCTCACCACCGGGACATGAAGAGCAGTACTTC. Protein product: CASSPPGHEEQYF.

The chain couples TRBV20-1 to TRBJ2-3; TRBD2 might be the D (6 bases). CDR1 and CDR2 (germline): DFQATT, SNEGSKA (reference sequence). This CDR3 region has 16 residues. Trimming took off 3 bases at V and 4 bases at J, with 20 bases between the two ends. The CDR3 sequence is CSASMTTLASADTQYF. Here the CDR3 DNA reads TGCAGTGCTAGTATGACCACGCTAGCGAGTGCAGATACGCAGTATTTT.

In this sample, this clone turned up a few times. The chain is built from TRBV7-2 and TRBJ1-1; perhaps TRBD1 as D (6 bases). Germline V lookup: CDR1 SGHTA, CDR2 FQGNSA. V was pared by 1 base and J by 1 base, with 13 bases between. This CDR3 is 16 amino acids long. The CDR3 loop reads CASSLVWGRQNTEAFF. CDR3 bases: TGTGCCAGCAGCTTAGTTTGGGGGCGACAGAACACTGAAGCTTTCTTT. Drawing the rest from reference TRBV7-2 and TRBJ1-1, the complete variable domain is GAGVSQSPSNKVTEKGKDVELRCDPISGHTALYWYRQSLGQGLEFLIYFQGNSAPDKSGLPSDRFSAERTGGSVSTLTIQRTQQEDSAVYLCASSLVWGRQNTEAFFGQGTRLTVV.

For the CDR3, the DNA is TGTGCCAGCAGTTATACATCCGGGACAGTGGTTTACCAAGAGACCCAGTACTTC. As protein: CASSYTSGTVVYQETQYF. The V and J genes are TRBV6-2 or TRBV6-3 and TRBJ2-5, with 7 bases lining up with TRBD1. The CDR3 has 18 residues. Trimming took 3 bases from V and 0 from J; bases not matched to a gene: 13. Germline CDR1 is MNHEY and CDR2 is SVGEGT.

The V and J genes are TRBV7-9 and TRBJ2-2; 10 nucleotides match TRBD1. This CDR3 spans 18 amino acids. After removal of 6 bases from V and 5 bases from J, the junction contained 15 bases not matched to a gene. In germline, CDR1 is SEHNR, CDR2 FQNEAQ (reference sequence). CDR3 bases: TGTGCCAGCAGAGACGGGACAGGGGTCTACCGATTTACCGGGGAGCTGTTTTTT. Its protein is CASRDGTGVYRFTGELFF.

The CDR3 reads CASSLNTGLSYEQYF. In nucleotides, the CDR3 is TGCGCCAGCAGCTTGAACACAGGCCTCTCCTACGAGCAGTACTTC. The genes are TRBV5-1 and TRBJ2-7; D possibly corresponds to TRBD1 (5 bases). V was pared by 1 base and J by 0 bases, with 11 bases between. This CDR3 region has 15 residues. Per the germline V gene, CDR1 is SGHRS and CDR2 is YFSETQ.

The chain has TRBV5-1 and TRBJ2-7; a weak D match, TRBD2 (6 bases). Deletions cut 4 bases from V and 6 bases from J, with 14 bases between. Germline V gene sequence: CDR1 SGHRS, CDR2 YFSETQ. The CDR3 totals 13 residues. CDR3 nucleotides: TGCGCCAGCAGCACTAGCATTAGTAGCGAGCAGTACTTC. Amino acids: CASSTSISSEQYF.

This sequence joins TRBV28 and TRBJ1-1; 8 bases are a match to TRBD1. V dropped 4 bases and J dropped 11; count of bases not matched to a gene: 15. The CDR3 has 15 residues. The germline V gene has CDR1 MDHEN and CDR2 SYDVKM. The CDR3 nucleotides read TGTGCCAGCAGTTCAAGGACAGGGAGTGGGTCTAGCGCTTTCTTT. It is translated as CASSSRTGSGSSAFF.

The chain couples TRBV7-3 to TRBJ2-1; 9 positions agree with TRBD2. V dropped 6 bases and J dropped 6; count of bases not matched to a gene: 6. The CDR3 contains 14 residues. Per germline, CDR1 SGHTA and CDR2 FQGTGA. The CDR3 is CASRELAGFNEQFF. For the CDR3, the DNA is TGTGCCAGCAGGGAGCTAGCGGGATTCAATGAGCAGTTCTTC.

The V gene is TRBV5-4, the J gene TRBJ1-3; 7 bases map to TRBD1. V lost 4 bases to trimming and J lost 4 bases; unmatched junction nucleotides: 2. The CDR3 is made up of 13 amino acids. CDR1 and CDR2 (germline): SGHNT, YYREEE (reference sequence). The CDR3 region has the DNA TGTGCCAGCAGCGCGGGACAGGGAAACACCATATATTTT. Its translation: CASSAGQGNTIYF.

The chain carries TRBV25-1 and TRBJ2-5; D gene unclear. Germline lookup yields CDR1 MGHDK and CDR2 SYGVNS. There are 13 residues in the CDR3. V was trimmed by 2 bases and J by 3 bases, leaving 7 bases between them. The CDR3 loop reads CASSEHLEETQYF. The CDR3, as DNA: TGTGCCAGCAGTGAACATTTAGAAGAGACCCAGTACTTC.

The chain carries TRBV27 and TRBJ2-1; a weak D match, TRBD2 (6 bases). In germline, CDR1 is MNHEY, CDR2 SMNVEV (reference sequence). There are 16 residues in the CDR3. V was cut by 6 bases and J by 7 bases, with 22 bases left in between. The CDR3 sequence is CASSFATSPPGNEQFF. In nucleotides, the CDR3 is TGTGCCAGCAGCTTTGCTACTAGCCCGCCAGGGAATGAGCAGTTCTTC.